Below, one T cell receptor (beta chain) is given with its context. The antigen is unknown. Germline V lookup: CDR1 MDHEN, CDR2 SYDVKM. V lost 2 bases, J lost 2 bases, and 12 bases lay in between. The CDR3 extends over 15 amino acids. The data belong to a study of shared clonotypes between healthy human individuals. The assay was immunoSEQ multiplex PCR, and TCRdb's table has in-frame clones only and misses some. The repertoire holds more than 550,000 clones, with about 91% as singletons. Naivety among CD8 cells was defined by CD45RO negativity and positive CCR7 selection, thereby excluding terminally differentiated effector memory CD45RA+ cells. Study conclusions and caveats: Among several donors, approximately 5% of naive CD4 clonotypes were found in common.

The TCR originated in a man aged 25-45 years in good health. This chain joins TRBV28 and TRBJ1-1, with D possibly matching TRBD1 (5 bases). What was sequenced was naive CD8+ T cells sorted from blood. CDR3 residues: CASSLTGLGNTEAFF. The CDR3 DNA is TGTGCCAGCAGTTTAACGGGGCTGGGAAACACTGAAGCTTTCTTT.